The 2 T cell receptor beta chains presented below share a single source sample, sequenced in a study of response to subunit inactivated influenza vaccine. MiXCR was run by TCRdb on the RT-PCR reads, yielding one entry per CDR3 protein. In the table there are more than 450,000 distinct CDR3 sequences, over 9% of which are singletons. Another study also made use of these data, one on T cells expressing NK-cell markers. This second study notes: UMI-tagged 5'RACE template switching yielded the TCR beta cDNA.

Sequenced here: PBMCs from blood, sampled on the day of vaccination. The receptors shown here come from a man in his forties or fifties who received an inactivated influenza vaccine.

This clonotype was counted at least ten times. The chain carries TRBV7-2 and TRBJ2-2, with D hard to call. CDR1 is SGHTA, CDR2 FQGNSA, per germline. The CDR3 sequence is 14 residues long. V shed 3 bases and J shed 1 base, with 6 bases lying between them. In DNA, the CDR3 is TGTGCCAGCAGCTTTTGGGGGAACACCGGGGAGCTGTTTTTT. This sequence encodes CASSFWGNTGELFF. Full variable domain (remainder filled in from reference TRBV7-2 and TRBJ2-2): GAGVSQSPSNKVTEKGKDVELRCDPISGHTALYWYRQSLGQGLEFLIYFQGNSAPDKSGLPSDRFSAERTGGSVSTLTIQRTQQEDSAVYLCASSFWGNTGELFFGEGSRLTVL.

This clonotype was seen at least ten times. The chain combines TRBV20-1 with TRBJ2-5; D possibly matches TRBD1 or TRBD2 (5 bases each). There are 14 residues in the CDR3. In germline, CDR1 is DFQATT, CDR2 SNEGSKA (reference sequence). V was clipped by 3 bases and J by 0 bases, with 11 bases between them. The CDR3 region has the DNA TGCAGTGCTAGTATTGGGGGAAACCAAGAGACCCAGTACTTC. Amino acid sequence: CSASIGGNQETQYF.